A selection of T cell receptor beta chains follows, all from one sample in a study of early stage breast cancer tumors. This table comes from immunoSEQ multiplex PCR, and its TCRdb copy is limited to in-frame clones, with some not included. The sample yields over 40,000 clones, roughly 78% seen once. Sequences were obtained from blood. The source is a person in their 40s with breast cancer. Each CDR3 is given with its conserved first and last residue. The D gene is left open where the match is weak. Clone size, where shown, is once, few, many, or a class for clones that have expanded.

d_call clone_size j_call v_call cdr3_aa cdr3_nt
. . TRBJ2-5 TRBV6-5 CASSEDSFQETQYF TGTGCCAGCAGTGAGGACAGCTTCCAAGAGACCCAGTACTTC
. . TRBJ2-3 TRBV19 CASSPDRPGGVHTQYF TGTGCCAGTAGCCCGGACAGGCCGGGGGGGGTACATACGCAGTATTTT
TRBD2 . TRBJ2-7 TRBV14 CASSQEGGRAGGPRVGEQYF TGTGCCAGCAGCCAAGAGGGGGGAAGAGCGGGAGGCCCACGGGTAGGCGAGCAGTACTTC
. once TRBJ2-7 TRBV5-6 CASRSLTELSYEQYF TGTGCCAGCCGGAGCCTGACGGAACTCTCCTACGAGCAGTACTTC
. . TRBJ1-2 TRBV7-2 CASSGTGENYGYTF TGTGCCAGCAGCGGCACAGGAGAAAACTATGGCTACACCTTC
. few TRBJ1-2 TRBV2 CASSEGSRYGVAGYGYTF TGTGCCAGCAGTGAAGGGTCGAGATATGGGGTTGCGGGCTATGGCTACACCTTC
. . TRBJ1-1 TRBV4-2 CASTSGVLSQTEAFF TGTGCCAGCACGTCAGGGGTCCTGTCGCAGACTGAAGCTTTCTTT
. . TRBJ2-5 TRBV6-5 CASSYLRDWGETQYF TGTGCCAGCAGTTACCTAAGGGATTGGGGAGAGACCCAGTACTTC
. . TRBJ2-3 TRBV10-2 CASSYATDTQYF TGCGCCAGCAGTTACGCAACAGATACGCAGTATTTT
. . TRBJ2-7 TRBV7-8 CASSLYLPSDEQYF TGTGCCAGCAGCTTATACCTCCCGTCGGACGAGCAGTACTTC
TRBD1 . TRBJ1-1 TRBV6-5 CASSRQGKAEAFF TGTGCCAGCAGTAGACAGGGGAAGGCTGAAGCTTTCTTT
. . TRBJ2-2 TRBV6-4 CASSDGDGELFF TGTGCCAGCAGTGACGGGGACGGGGAGCTGTTTTTT
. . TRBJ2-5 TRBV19 CASSMTRETQYF TGTGCCAGTAGTATGACCCGGGAGACCCAGTACTTC
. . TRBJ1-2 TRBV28 CASRSTGRDRAYGYTF TGTGCCAGCAGGTCCACAGGGCGGGACCGGGCCTATGGCTACACCTTC
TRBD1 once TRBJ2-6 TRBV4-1 CASSQILRTGTGDSGANVLTF TGCGCCAGCAGCCAAATTCTCCGGACCGGGACAGGGGACTCTGGGGCCAACGTCCTGACTTTC
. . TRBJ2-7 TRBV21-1 CAKRDGAYEQYF TGTGCCAAACGGGACGGTGCCTACGAGCAGTACTTC
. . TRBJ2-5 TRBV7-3 CASSLGTGETQYF TGTGCCAGCAGCCTCGGAACAGGGGAGACCCAGTACTTC
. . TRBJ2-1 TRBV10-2 CASSEAGSAFSYNEQFF TGCGCCAGCAGTGAAGCAGGGTCAGCGTTCTCCTACAATGAGCAGTTCTTC
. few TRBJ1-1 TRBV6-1 CASGPFTAFF TGTGCCAGCGGCCCATTTACAGCTTTCTTT
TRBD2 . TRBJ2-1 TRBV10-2 CASSNPTSGMRNEQFF TGCGCCAGCAGTAACCCGACTAGCGGGATGCGCAATGAGCAGTTCTTC
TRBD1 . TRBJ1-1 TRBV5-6 CASSWDRGTEAFF TGTGCCAGCAGCTGGGACAGGGGCACTGAAGCTTTCTTT
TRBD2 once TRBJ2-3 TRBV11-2 CASSPGTSGSGTQYF TGTGCCAGCAGCCCCGGGACTAGCGGGTCTGGTACGCAGTATTTT
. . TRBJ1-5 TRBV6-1 CASSEHGRSNQPQHF TGTGCCAGCAGTGAACACGGACGGAGCAATCAGCCCCAGCATTTT
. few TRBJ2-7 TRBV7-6 CASSSSFEEQYF TGTGCCAGCAGCTCGTCCTTTGAGGAGCAGTACTTC
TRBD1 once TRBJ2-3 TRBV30 CAWSFQTGGFTDTQYF TGTGCCTGGAGCTTCCAGACAGGGGGCTTTACAGATACGCAGTATTTT
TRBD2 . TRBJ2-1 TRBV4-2 CASSQDRTSGGLYNEQFF TGTGCCAGCAGCCAAGATAGGACTAGCGGGGGGTTGTACAATGAGCAGTTCTTC
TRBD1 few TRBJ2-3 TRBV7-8 CASSFDRVGADTQYF TGTGCCAGCAGCTTTGACAGGGTTGGTGCAGATACGCAGTATTTT
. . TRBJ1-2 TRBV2 CASKWEGSTNYGYTF TGTGCCAGCAAATGGGAGGGATCTACTAACTATGGCTACACCTTC
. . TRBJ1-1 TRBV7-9 CASSPSGGGEAFF TGTGCCAGCAGCCCCTCGGGGGGAGGGGAAGCTTTCTTT
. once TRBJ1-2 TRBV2 CASRAGGSYGYTF TGTGCCAGCAGAGCCGGGGGCTCGTATGGCTACACCTTC
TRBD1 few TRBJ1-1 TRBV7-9 CASSYGTAATNTEAFF TGTGCCAGCAGCTACGGGACAGCTGCCACGAACACTGAAGCTTTCTTT
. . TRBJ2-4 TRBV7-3 CASSFNPPNIQYF TGTGCCAGCAGCTTTAATCCGCCAAACATTCAGTACTTC
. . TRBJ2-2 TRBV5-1 CASSLGPKGRGGGELFF TGCGCCAGCAGCTTGGGACCCAAGGGGCGTGGAGGCGGGGAGCTGTTTTTT
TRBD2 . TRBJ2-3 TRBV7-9 CASSRNSGRITDTQYF TGTGCCAGCAGCCGGAATAGCGGGCGGATAACAGATACGCAGTATTTT
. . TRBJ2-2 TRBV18 CASSPRGVGTGELFF TGTGCCAGCTCACCAAGGGGCGTAGGCACCGGGGAGCTGTTTTTT
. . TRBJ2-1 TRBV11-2 CASSLGRSSYNEQFF TGTGCCAGCAGCTTAGGCCGAAGCTCCTACAATGAGCAGTTCTTC
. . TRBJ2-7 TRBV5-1 CASSLGSRVSDEQYF TGCGCCAGCAGCTTGGGTTCCAGGGTCTCGGACGAGCAGTACTTC
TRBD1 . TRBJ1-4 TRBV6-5 CASSYGGTGSEKLFF TGTGCCAGCAGTTACGGCGGGACAGGGTCTGAAAAACTGTTTTTT
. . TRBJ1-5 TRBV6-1 CASSGSPSEGWGNQPQHF TGTGCCAGCAGTGGATCTCCCTCCGAGGGCTGGGGCAATCAGCCCCAGCATTTT
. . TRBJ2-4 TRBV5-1 CASSLGQGSRKAKNIQYF TGCGCCAGCAGCTTGGGGCAGGGTTCCCGGAAAGCCAAAAACATTCAGTACTTC
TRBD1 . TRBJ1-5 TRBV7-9 CASSRDRSNQPQHF TGTGCCAGCAGCCGGGACAGGTCAAATCAGCCCCAGCATTTT
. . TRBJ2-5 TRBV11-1 CASSFRGRETQYF TGTGCCAGCAGCTTCCGGGGGCGGGAGACCCAGTACTTC
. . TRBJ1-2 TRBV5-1 CASRKPGHYGYTF TGCGCCAGCAGAAAACCGGGACATTATGGCTACACCTTC
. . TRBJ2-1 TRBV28 CASSLPGPRVHEQFF TGTGCCAGCAGTTTACCAGGACCGCGCGTTCATGAGCAGTTCTTC
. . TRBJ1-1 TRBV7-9 CASSLSQGIGEAFF TGTGCCAGCAGCTTAAGCCAAGGTATTGGTGAAGCTTTCTTT
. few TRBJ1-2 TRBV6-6 CASSWGSNGYTF TGTGCCAGCAGTTGGGGCAGTAATGGCTACACCTTC
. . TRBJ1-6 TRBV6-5 CASSLNGSPLHF TGTGCCAGCAGTTTAAACGGTTCACCCCTCCACTTT
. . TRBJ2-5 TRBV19 CASSIQGDPDGTQYF TGTGCCAGTAGTATACAGGGTGACCCTGATGGGACCCAGTACTTC
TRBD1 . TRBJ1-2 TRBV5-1 CASSSTGTEAYGYTF TGCGCCAGCAGCTCGACCGGGACAGAGGCTTATGGCTACACCTTC
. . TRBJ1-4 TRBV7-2 CASSLDGKKLFF TGTGCCAGCAGCCTAGACGGGAAAAAACTGTTTTTT
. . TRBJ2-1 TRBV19 CASSMISRAGPNEQFF TGTGCCAGTAGTATGATCTCGAGAGCGGGCCCGAATGAGCAGTTCTTC
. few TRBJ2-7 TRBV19 CASAAGESYEQYF TGTGCCAGTGCGGCAGGGGAATCCTACGAGCAGTACTTC
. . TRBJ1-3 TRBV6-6 CASRVLTGPSGNTIYF TGTGCCAGCAGGGTACTTACAGGGCCCTCTGGAAACACCATATATTTT
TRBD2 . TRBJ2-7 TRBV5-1 CASSLAPSGTYEQYF TGCGCCAGCAGCTTGGCCCCTAGCGGTACCTACGAGCAGTACTTC